These T cell receptor beta chains were read from a single sample in a study of shared T cell receptors in the human thymus. Clones were sequenced by immunoSEQ multiplex PCR, and TCRdb holds only the in-frame ones, with some missing. The table has hundreds of thousands of clones, 87% seen once. These same data were also listed under a study on human thymus T cells.

The sample taken for sequencing was thymocytes. These TCRs come from a boy under three years old with a congenital heart defect. CDR3s leave out the opening cysteine and the closing phenylalanine or tryptophan. The order of the fields is clone size, J gene, V gene, CDR3 protein. Some rows have no size entry. The others give once, few or many, or a class for an expanded clone.

clone size: once
J gene: TRBJ1-4
V gene: TRBV9
CDR3 protein: ASSAGQGALPATNEKLF

clone size: .
J gene: TRBJ2-3
V gene: TRBV5-1
CDR3 protein: ASSLGTLDTQY

clone size: .
J gene: TRBJ2-7
V gene: TRBV13
CDR3 protein: ASSSEGSRDRDGRDEQY

clone size: .
J gene: TRBJ2-1
V gene: TRBV25-1
CDR3 protein: ASSETSTGFYEQF

clone size: .
J gene: TRBJ1-2
V gene: TRBV4-1
CDR3 protein: ASSLTVYYGYT

clone size: .
J gene: TRBJ2-3
V gene: TRBV4-2
CDR3 protein: ASSHETGTSGGAVDTQY

clone size: .
J gene: TRBJ2-1
V gene: TRBV7-6
CDR3 protein: ASSLVPREVINEQF

clone size: .
J gene: TRBJ1-1
V gene: TRBV30
CDR3 protein: AWSEAGATEAF

clone size: .
J gene: TRBJ2-5
V gene: TRBV28
CDR3 protein: ASSLGGSRLEKTQY

clone size: few
J gene: TRBJ2-1
V gene: TRBV4-1
CDR3 protein: ASSRGEGKDEQF

clone size: .
J gene: TRBJ1-5
V gene: TRBV28
CDR3 protein: ASSFEGWSNQPQH

clone size: .
J gene: TRBJ2-7
V gene: TRBV18
CDR3 protein: ASTPRTSGHEQY

clone size: .
J gene: TRBJ2-7
V gene: TRBV7-2
CDR3 protein: ASTPTSGSSYEQY

clone size: .
J gene: TRBJ2-7
V gene: TRBV5-8
CDR3 protein: ASSATDREYHEQY

clone size: few
J gene: TRBJ1-4
V gene: TRBV19
CDR3 protein: ASAGRRNEKLF

clone size: .
J gene: TRBJ1-2
V gene: TRBV27
CDR3 protein: ASRGGVTNYGYT

clone size: once
J gene: TRBJ1-1
V gene: TRBV19
CDR3 protein: ASSIGRLGNTEAF

clone size: .
J gene: TRBJ2-7
V gene: TRBV4-2
CDR3 protein: ASSQETGCEQY

clone size: .
J gene: TRBJ2-2
V gene: TRBV5-1
CDR3 protein: ASSFVGTGELF

clone size: .
J gene: TRBJ2-1
V gene: TRBV11-2
CDR3 protein: ASRSGTSGIYNEQF

clone size: .
J gene: TRBJ2-5
V gene: TRBV10-3
CDR3 protein: AISGPVKGMETQY

clone size: .
J gene: TRBJ2-7
V gene: TRBV21-1
CDR3 protein: AVGKPGTGIPYEQY

clone size: .
J gene: TRBJ2-3
V gene: TRBV4-3
CDR3 protein: ASSQGTGADTQY

clone size: .
J gene: TRBJ2-7
V gene: TRBV6-1
CDR3 protein: ASIGTGGYEQY

clone size: .
J gene: TRBJ1-1
V gene: TRBV19
CDR3 protein: ASRITGRTEAF

clone size: .
J gene: TRBJ1-2
V gene: TRBV19
CDR3 protein: ASSILDRGQEGYT

clone size: .
J gene: TRBJ2-3
V gene: TRBV2
CDR3 protein: ASSGGLAGAGTQY

clone size: once
J gene: TRBJ2-7
V gene: TRBV30
CDR3 protein: ACRGTYEQY

clone size: .
J gene: TRBJ1-1
V gene: TRBV11-2
CDR3 protein: ASSLSGLWNGNTEAF

clone size: .
J gene: TRBJ2-1
V gene: TRBV2
CDR3 protein: ASSVIQGVEQF

clone size: .
J gene: TRBJ2-7
V gene: TRBV4-1
CDR3 protein: ASSQLCGYEQY

clone size: once
J gene: TRBJ2-1
V gene: TRBV7-2
CDR3 protein: ASSLGEPGLVGPNEQF

clone size: .
J gene: TRBJ1-3
V gene: TRBV5-4
CDR3 protein: ASSLGVGSAGNTIY

clone size: .
J gene: TRBJ2-7
V gene: TRBV27
CDR3 protein: ASRPVGGARWRGGLYEQY

clone size: .
J gene: TRBJ1-4
V gene: TRBV4-2
CDR3 protein: ASSQALRTNEKLF

clone size: once
J gene: .
V gene: TRBV29-1
CDR3 protein: SVQASSLAGPGQSPYEQY

clone size: .
J gene: TRBJ2-1
V gene: TRBV30
CDR3 protein: AWSVRGRGNEQF

clone size: .
J gene: TRBJ2-3
V gene: TRBV4-3
CDR3 protein: ASSQVLKEGTDTQY

clone size: .
J gene: TRBJ2-7
V gene: TRBV27
CDR3 protein: ASSLKREGRGYEQY

clone size: .
J gene: TRBJ1-2
V gene: TRBV7-2
CDR3 protein: ASSLRTGNYGYT

clone size: once
J gene: TRBJ2-3
V gene: TRBV27
CDR3 protein: ASKLAGGTTQY

clone size: .
J gene: TRBJ1-1
V gene: TRBV7-2
CDR3 protein: ASSLDGHLNTEAF

clone size: once
J gene: TRBJ2-6
V gene: TRBV28
CDR3 protein: ASSLTGVAGANVLT

clone size: .
J gene: TRBJ1-1
V gene: TRBV6-5
CDR3 protein: ASREGTEAF

clone size: .
J gene: TRBJ2-7
V gene: TRBV28
CDR3 protein: ASSQGLDYEQY

clone size: .
J gene: TRBJ2-1
V gene: TRBV19
CDR3 protein: ASSITTSISEDEQF

clone size: few
J gene: TRBJ1-5
V gene: TRBV12-2
CDR3 protein: ASRLACRYSNQPQH

clone size: .
J gene: TRBJ2-7
V gene: TRBV6-5
CDR3 protein: ASSFNRALNEQY

clone size: .
J gene: TRBJ2-5
V gene: TRBV6-5
CDR3 protein: ASSYVGAGETQY